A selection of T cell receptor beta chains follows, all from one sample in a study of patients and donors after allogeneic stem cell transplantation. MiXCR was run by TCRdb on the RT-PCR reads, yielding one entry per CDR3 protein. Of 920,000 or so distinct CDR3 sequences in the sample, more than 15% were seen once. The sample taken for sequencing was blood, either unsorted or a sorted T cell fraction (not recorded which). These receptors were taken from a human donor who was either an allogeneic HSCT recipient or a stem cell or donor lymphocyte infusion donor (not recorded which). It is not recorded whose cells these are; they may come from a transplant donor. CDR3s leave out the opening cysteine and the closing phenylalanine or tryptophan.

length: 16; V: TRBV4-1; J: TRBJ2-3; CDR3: ASSHSRTGGAGKDTQY
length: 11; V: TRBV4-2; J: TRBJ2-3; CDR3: ASSQDGGSTQY
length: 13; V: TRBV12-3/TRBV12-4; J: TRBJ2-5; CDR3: ASSFQGLVGETQY
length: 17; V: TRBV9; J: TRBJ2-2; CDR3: ASSPNGLAGGWGAGELF
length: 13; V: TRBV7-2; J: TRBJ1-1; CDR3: ASSMNRERGTEAF
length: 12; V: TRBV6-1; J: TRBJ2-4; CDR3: ASRSGTGVDIQY
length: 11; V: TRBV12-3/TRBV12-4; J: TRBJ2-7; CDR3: ASSFGEVYEQY
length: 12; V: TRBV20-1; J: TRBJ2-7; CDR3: SARDQAGVYEQY
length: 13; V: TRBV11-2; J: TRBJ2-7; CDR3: ASSLEGGFYYEQY
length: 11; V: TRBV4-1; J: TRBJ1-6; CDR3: ASSQEPGSPLH
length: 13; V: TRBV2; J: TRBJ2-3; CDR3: ASSRSGLGPDTQY